What follows describes a single T cell receptor (beta chain). This record belongs to a study of T cells in tuberculosis. Time point here: new active TB diagnosis, blood taken before or within 7 days of starting treatment. CDR1 and CDR2 from the germline V gene are SGHAT and FQNNGV. Trimming took 7 bases from V and 7 from J, leaving 11 bases between them. CDR3 length: 11 residues. Assay used: immunoSEQ multiplex PCR; TCRdb lists only in-frame clones, some missing. The sample lists about 49,000 clones, 90% to 95% occurring once. J is TRBJ2-7 and V is TRBV11-2; D is unclear. The TCR originated in an adult with tuberculosis. The sample in question was PBMCs, obtained at tuberculosis diagnosis. The DNA for the CDR3 is TGTGCCAGCAACTCCCGATTAGAGCAGTACTTC. Protein sequence: CASNSRLEQYF. The full variable domain, completed using reference TRBV11-2 and TRBJ2-7, is EAGVAQSPRYKIIEKRQSVAFWCNPISGHATLYWYQQILGQGPKLLIQFQNNGVVDDSQLPKDRFSAERLKGVDSTLKIQPAKLEDSAVYLCASNSRLEQYFGPGTRLTVT.